The source of this TCR beta chain is a study of vaccination effects on CD4 cells after COVID-19. Study overall: A median of 72 days separated the second dose and sampling.

Before any sequencing was done, the ViraFEST assay used viral peptide pools to expand antigen-specific CD4+ T cells. On day 10 of culture, CD4+ T cells were separated out. Two doses of BNT162b2 or mRNA-1273 vaccine were administered to participants. For this clone: Its antigen is as yet unknown.

The protocol was immunoSEQ multiplex PCR, while the TCRdb copy is restricted to in-frame clones and leaves out a portion. Of about 59,000 clones in the sample, 60% to 80% are singletons; the top ten hold roughly 2%. The germline CDR1 and CDR2 sequences are SGHTA and FQGNSA. Trimming cost V 3 bases and J 2 bases, with 10 bases left between them. The CDR3 totals 14 residues. The receptor comes from a human donor who received a COVID-19 vaccine. The chain uses TRBV7-2 and TRBJ1-1; D remains ambiguous. Sample: CD4+ T cells from PBMCs cultured with HCoV-OC43 spike peptides, taken after COVID-19 vaccination. Sample subset: HCoV-OC43 spike overlapping peptide pool stimulation. As DNA, the CDR3 is TGTGCCAGCAGCTTTAGTAGGGAAAACACTGAAGCTTTCTTT. Protein product: CASSFSRENTEAFF.